In its sample, the clone carrying this T cell receptor beta chain was seen a few times. The sample is drawn from a study of T-cell memory formation after mild COVID-19. At the level of the study: TCR clusters were mostly donor specific.

Each CDR3 protein gets one entry after TCRdb re-called the 5' RACE reads with MiXCR. The sample shows under 250,000 distinct CDR3 sequences, 10% of them seen only once. The sequenced sample was PBMCs or a T cell subset sorted from them (not recorded which). The clonotype was recovered from a man aged 18 to 30 who had mild COVID-19 (a few samples of this study predate the infection). Cell type and time point are not known.

CDR3 DNA: TGTGCCAGCAGCTTGGGTAGCGCGAACACAGATACGCAGTATTTT. Its translation is CASSLGSANTDTQYF. V gene TRBV5-4 combines with J gene TRBJ2-3, with D perhaps TRBD2 (5 bases). The CDR3 spans 15 residues. V was cut by 0 bases and J by 2 bases, with 10 bases left in between. Germline CDR1 and CDR2: SGHNT and YYREEE (reference sequence).